Listed below are T cell receptor beta chains from one sample, sequenced in a study of T cell responses to AZD1222 COVID-19 vaccine. Produced via immunoSEQ multiplex PCR; TCRdb's table is partial and in-frame only. This table holds 120,000 or so clones, 70% to 90% found once. The source was peripheral blood, collected 28 days after the second AZD1222 dose. The receptors shown here come from an adult who received the AZD1222 COVID-19 vaccine. Both conserved end residues are part of each CDR3. A D gene is named only where the DNA matches it firmly. The size field is filled for only some rows; it gives once, few, many or a size class.

cdr3_nt: TGTGCCAGCAGTTTATCATCGTGGGTAGGGGCGGTAGCGGAGACCGGGGAGCTGTTTTTT; cdr3_aa: CASSLSSWVGAVAETGELFF; v_call: TRBV28; d_call: -; clone_size: -; j_call: TRBJ2-2
cdr3_nt: TGTGCCACCTTACAGAATTACTATGGCTACACCTTC; cdr3_aa: CATLQNYYGYTF; v_call: TRBV28; d_call: -; clone_size: -; j_call: TRBJ1-2
cdr3_nt: TGTGCCAGCAGCCGGGCTTTCTTT; cdr3_aa: CASSRAFF; v_call: TRBV7-9; d_call: -; clone_size: -; j_call: TRBJ1-1
cdr3_nt: TGTGCCAGCAGCGTAACCGGGACAGGGCCCTACGAGCAGTACTTC; cdr3_aa: CASSVTGTGPYEQYF; v_call: TRBV7-8; d_call: TRBD1; clone_size: -; j_call: TRBJ2-7
cdr3_nt: TGTGCCAGCAGTGAAGCGCTTGGAGCCAGCCTTAGCAATCAGCCCCAGCATTTT; cdr3_aa: CASSEALGASLSNQPQHF; v_call: TRBV6-1; d_call: -; clone_size: -; j_call: TRBJ1-5
cdr3_nt: TGCGCCAGCAGCCAAACAGGGGACCAGCCCCAGCATTTT; cdr3_aa: CASSQTGDQPQHF; v_call: TRBV4-1; d_call: TRBD1; clone_size: once; j_call: TRBJ1-5
cdr3_nt: TGCGCCAGCAGCTTGGGGTCTGGAAACACCATATATTTT; cdr3_aa: CASSLGSGNTIYF; v_call: TRBV5-1; d_call: -; clone_size: -; j_call: TRBJ1-3
cdr3_nt: TGTGCCAGCAGTGCGGGGCCCCCCAATCAGCCCCAGCATTTT; cdr3_aa: CASSAGPPNQPQHF; v_call: TRBV2; d_call: -; clone_size: -; j_call: TRBJ1-5
cdr3_nt: TGTGCCAGCAGTTTCAGGGGGTGGCCCAGCTCCTACGAGCAGTACTTC; cdr3_aa: CASSFRGWPSSYEQYF; v_call: TRBV27; d_call: TRBD1; clone_size: -; j_call: TRBJ2-7
cdr3_nt: TGTGCCAGCAGCTTCCGGGTTTCCAATCAGCCCCAGCATTTT; cdr3_aa: CASSFRVSNQPQHF; v_call: TRBV5-4; d_call: -; clone_size: -; j_call: TRBJ1-5
cdr3_nt: TGTGCCAGCAGTTTAGGGACAGCGAACACTGAAGCTTTCTTT; cdr3_aa: CASSLGTANTEAFF; v_call: TRBV28; d_call: TRBD1; clone_size: few; j_call: TRBJ1-1
cdr3_nt: TGTGCCAGCAGCTTAGCGGGTCAGCCGAATTCACCCCTCCACTTT; cdr3_aa: CASSLAGQPNSPLHF; v_call: TRBV11-3; d_call: -; clone_size: -; j_call: TRBJ1-6
cdr3_nt: TGTGCCAGCAGTGAATCCGGGTTCAACAGACACAATGAGCAGTTCTTC; cdr3_aa: CASSESGFNRHNEQFF; v_call: TRBV6-1; d_call: -; clone_size: -; j_call: TRBJ2-1
cdr3_nt: TGTGCCAGCTCACCACCGAGCGGGGGCGAGCAGTACTTC; cdr3_aa: CASSPPSGGEQYF; v_call: TRBV18; d_call: TRBD2; clone_size: -; j_call: TRBJ2-7
cdr3_nt: TGCGCCAGCAGCTTGACAGGGGGCTATGGCAATCAGCCCCAGCATTTT; cdr3_aa: CASSLTGGYGNQPQHF; v_call: TRBV5-1; d_call: TRBD1; clone_size: once; j_call: TRBJ1-5
cdr3_nt: TGTGCCAGCAGCCGCGAGGGTTACGAGCAGTACTTC; cdr3_aa: CASSREGYEQYF; v_call: TRBV7-9; d_call: -; clone_size: -; j_call: TRBJ2-7
cdr3_nt: TGTGCCAGCAGCCGGGACGGAGGATATGGCTACACCTTC; cdr3_aa: CASSRDGGYGYTF; v_call: TRBV25-1; d_call: -; clone_size: many; j_call: TRBJ1-2
cdr3_nt: TGTGCCTGGAGAGTGTCGCAGCCCCAGCATTTT; cdr3_aa: CAWRVSQPQHF; v_call: TRBV30; d_call: -; clone_size: -; j_call: TRBJ1-5
cdr3_nt: TGTGCCAGCAGCTTGGGAAGTCTCGGGGGACGGGGTTCGGATACGCAGTATTTT; cdr3_aa: CASSLGSLGGRGSDTQYF; v_call: TRBV5-4; d_call: -; clone_size: -; j_call: TRBJ2-3
cdr3_nt: TGTGCCAGCAGTTACGGTGGGACAGGGGATGAGCAGTTCTTC; cdr3_aa: CASSYGGTGDEQFF; v_call: TRBV6-5; d_call: TRBD1; clone_size: -; j_call: TRBJ2-1
cdr3_nt: TGTGCCAGCAGCTTAAACGTAGGCACCGGGGAGCTGTTTTTT; cdr3_aa: CASSLNVGTGELFF; v_call: TRBV7-9; d_call: -; clone_size: few; j_call: TRBJ2-2
cdr3_nt: TGTGCCAGCAGTTCTCACCCCCCCGGTGCCAGGGCTAACTATGGCTACACCTTC; cdr3_aa: CASSSHPPGARANYGYTF; v_call: TRBV27; d_call: -; clone_size: -; j_call: TRBJ1-2
cdr3_nt: TGTGCCTGGAGTGGGGCAGGGGATCTGAACACTGAAGCTTTCTTT; cdr3_aa: CAWSGAGDLNTEAFF; v_call: TRBV30; d_call: -; clone_size: -; j_call: TRBJ1-1
cdr3_nt: TGCGCCAGCACCCTAGATAGCGGCCTATACAATGAGCAGTTCTTC; cdr3_aa: CASTLDSGLYNEQFF; v_call: TRBV5-1; d_call: -; clone_size: -; j_call: TRBJ2-1
cdr3_nt: TGTGCCAGCAGCTTAGCTGTGGTCGGGGATTCACCCCTCCACTTT; cdr3_aa: CASSLAVVGDSPLHF; v_call: TRBV7-9; d_call: -; clone_size: -; j_call: TRBJ1-6
cdr3_nt: TGTGCCACCAGTGTCGGGGGCGGGCCCACAGATACGCAGTATTTT; cdr3_aa: CATSVGGGPTDTQYF; v_call: TRBV24-1; d_call: -; clone_size: -; j_call: TRBJ2-3
cdr3_nt: TGTGCCAGCAAGTTAGACAGGGGGCGGGAAAAACTGTTTTTT; cdr3_aa: CASKLDRGREKLFF; v_call: TRBV6-5; d_call: TRBD1; clone_size: -; j_call: TRBJ1-4
cdr3_nt: TGTGCCAGCTCACAACGGGACTCCCAAGAGACCCAGTACTTC; cdr3_aa: CASSQRDSQETQYF; v_call: TRBV18; d_call: -; clone_size: -; j_call: TRBJ2-5
cdr3_nt: TGTGCCAGCAGCCGAATCGGCGGGATGGGAGCCAAAAACATTCAGTACTTC; cdr3_aa: CASSRIGGMGAKNIQYF; v_call: TRBV28; d_call: -; clone_size: -; j_call: TRBJ2-4
cdr3_nt: TGTGCCAGCAGTCGGCCGGGGATGAACTACGAGCAGTACTTC; cdr3_aa: CASSRPGMNYEQYF; v_call: TRBV6-5; d_call: -; clone_size: few; j_call: TRBJ2-7
cdr3_nt: TGTGCCAGTAGTATGGGTCTAGCCTTCGAGACCCAGTACTTC; cdr3_aa: CASSMGLAFETQYF; v_call: TRBV19; d_call: -; clone_size: once; j_call: TRBJ2-5
cdr3_nt: TGTGCCAGTAGTGACCTTGGACAGGGACGAAATCAGCCCCAGCATTTT; cdr3_aa: CASSDLGQGRNQPQHF; v_call: TRBV19; d_call: TRBD1; clone_size: -; j_call: TRBJ1-5
cdr3_nt: TGCGCCAGCAGTTGGGACGGCAATCAGCCCCAGCATTTT; cdr3_aa: CASSWDGNQPQHF; v_call: TRBV5-1; d_call: -; clone_size: -; j_call: TRBJ1-5
cdr3_nt: TGTGCCAGCAGCTATGGTCGGACAGGGGGTACAACTGAAGCTTTCTTT; cdr3_aa: CASSYGRTGGTTEAFF; v_call: TRBV7-8; d_call: TRBD1; clone_size: -; j_call: TRBJ1-1
cdr3_nt: TGTGCCAGCAGTTGGTCGTTAGGGGGACAGCCCCAGCATTTT; cdr3_aa: CASSWSLGGQPQHF; v_call: TRBV28; d_call: -; clone_size: -; j_call: TRBJ1-5
cdr3_nt: TGTGCCAGCAACCCTAGACAGGGTCCTTCACCCCTCCACTTT; cdr3_aa: CASNPRQGPSPLHF; v_call: TRBV6-5; d_call: TRBD1; clone_size: once; j_call: TRBJ1-6
cdr3_nt: TGTGCCAACGGTTCACCGGGGACAGGAGAAAACATTCAGTACTTC; cdr3_aa: CANGSPGTGENIQYF; v_call: TRBV6-6; d_call: TRBD1; clone_size: -; j_call: TRBJ2-4
cdr3_nt: TGTGCCAGCAGCTTGGAGCAGGGAGTCCTCGAGCAGTACTTC; cdr3_aa: CASSLEQGVLEQYF; v_call: TRBV5-6; d_call: -; clone_size: -; j_call: TRBJ2-7
cdr3_nt: TGTGCCAGCAGGGGGGATGAAGCTTTCTTT; cdr3_aa: CASRGDEAFF; v_call: TRBV2; d_call: -; clone_size: -; j_call: TRBJ1-1
cdr3_nt: TGTGCCAGCAGCTTTTATGTAAACACTGAAGCTTTCTTT; cdr3_aa: CASSFYVNTEAFF; v_call: TRBV5-5; d_call: -; clone_size: -; j_call: TRBJ1-1
cdr3_nt: TGTGCCAGCAACGGACCAGAGAACACTGAAGCTTTCTTT; cdr3_aa: CASNGPENTEAFF; v_call: TRBV28; d_call: -; clone_size: -; j_call: TRBJ1-1
cdr3_nt: TGTGCCAGCTCGTCAGAATATAGCAATCAGCCCCAGCATTTT; cdr3_aa: CASSSEYSNQPQHF; v_call: TRBV18; d_call: -; clone_size: -; j_call: TRBJ1-5
cdr3_nt: TGTGCCAGCAGCTTCCGGGGTAACACTGAAGCTTTCTTT; cdr3_aa: CASSFRGNTEAFF; v_call: TRBV5-4; d_call: -; clone_size: -; j_call: TRBJ1-1
cdr3_nt: TGTGCCAGCAGTTACAGGTGGACAGGTAGCAATCAGCCCCAGCATTTT; cdr3_aa: CASSYRWTGSNQPQHF; v_call: TRBV6-2/TRBV6-3; d_call: TRBD1; clone_size: -; j_call: TRBJ1-5
cdr3_nt: TGTGCCAGTAGCGGGGCTGGCAATCAGCCCCAGCATTTT; cdr3_aa: CASSGAGNQPQHF; v_call: TRBV19; d_call: -; clone_size: once; j_call: TRBJ1-5
cdr3_nt: TGTGCCATTGCGGGAGAAACAGATACGCAGTATTTT; cdr3_aa: CAIAGETDTQYF; v_call: TRBV6-6; d_call: TRBD2; clone_size: few; j_call: TRBJ2-3
cdr3_nt: TGTGCCAGCAGTCCTCTCCGGGTAGGGACCTACGAGCAGTACTTC; cdr3_aa: CASSPLRVGTYEQYF; v_call: TRBV6-5; d_call: -; clone_size: -; j_call: TRBJ2-7